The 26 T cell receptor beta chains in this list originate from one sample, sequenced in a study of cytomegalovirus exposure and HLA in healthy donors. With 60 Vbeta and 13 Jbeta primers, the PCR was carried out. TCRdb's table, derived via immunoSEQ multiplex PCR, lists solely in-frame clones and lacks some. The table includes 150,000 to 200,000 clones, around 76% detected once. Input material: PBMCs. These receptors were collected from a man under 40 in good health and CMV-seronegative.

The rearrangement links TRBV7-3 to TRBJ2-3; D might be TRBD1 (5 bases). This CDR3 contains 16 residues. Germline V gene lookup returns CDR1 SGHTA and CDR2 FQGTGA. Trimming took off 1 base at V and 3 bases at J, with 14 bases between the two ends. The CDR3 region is CASSLKGQAGTDTQYF. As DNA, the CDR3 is TGTGCCAGCAGCTTAAAGGGCCAAGCAGGGACAGATACGCAGTATTTT.

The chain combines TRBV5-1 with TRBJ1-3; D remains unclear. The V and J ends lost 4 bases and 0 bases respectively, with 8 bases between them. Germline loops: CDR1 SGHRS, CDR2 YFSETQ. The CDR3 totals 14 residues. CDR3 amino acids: CASSTGDSGNTIYF. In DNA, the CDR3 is TGCGCCAGCAGCACGGGAGACTCTGGAAACACCATATATTTT.

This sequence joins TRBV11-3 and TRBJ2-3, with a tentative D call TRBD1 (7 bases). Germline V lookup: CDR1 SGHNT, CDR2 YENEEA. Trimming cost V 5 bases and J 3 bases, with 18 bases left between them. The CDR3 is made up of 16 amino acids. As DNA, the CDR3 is TGTGCCAGCAGCGCCCGACAGGGCCGGGGGACAGATACGCAGTATTTT. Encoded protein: CASSARQGRGTDTQYF.

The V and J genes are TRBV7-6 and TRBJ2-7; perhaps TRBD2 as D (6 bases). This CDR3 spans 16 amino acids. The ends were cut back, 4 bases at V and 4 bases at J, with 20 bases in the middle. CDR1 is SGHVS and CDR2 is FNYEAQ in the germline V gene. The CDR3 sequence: CASSSVSWGDSYEQYF. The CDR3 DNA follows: TGTGCCAGCAGCTCTGTATCGTGGGGGGATTCTTACGAGCAGTACTTC.

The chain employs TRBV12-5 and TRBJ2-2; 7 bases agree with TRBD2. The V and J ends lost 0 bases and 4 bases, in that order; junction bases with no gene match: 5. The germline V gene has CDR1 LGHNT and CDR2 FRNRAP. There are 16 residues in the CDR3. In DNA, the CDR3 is TGTGCTAGTGGTTTGGTCGTAGGGAGGGGCACCGGGGAGCTGTTTTTT. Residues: CASGLVVGRGTGELFF.

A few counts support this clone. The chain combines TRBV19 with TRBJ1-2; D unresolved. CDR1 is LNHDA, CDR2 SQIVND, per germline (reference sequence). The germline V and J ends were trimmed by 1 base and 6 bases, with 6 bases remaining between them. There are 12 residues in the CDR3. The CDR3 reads CASSIVRDGYTF. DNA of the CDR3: TGTGCCAGTAGTATAGTGAGAGATGGCTACACCTTC.

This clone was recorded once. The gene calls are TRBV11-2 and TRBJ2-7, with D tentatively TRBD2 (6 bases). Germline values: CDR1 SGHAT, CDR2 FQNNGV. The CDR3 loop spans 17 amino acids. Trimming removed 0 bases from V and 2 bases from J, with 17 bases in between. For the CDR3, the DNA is TGTGCCAGCAGCTTAGATAGTCGGGGGTTGGTGGCCTACGAGCAGTACTTC. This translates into CASSLDSRGLVAYEQYF.

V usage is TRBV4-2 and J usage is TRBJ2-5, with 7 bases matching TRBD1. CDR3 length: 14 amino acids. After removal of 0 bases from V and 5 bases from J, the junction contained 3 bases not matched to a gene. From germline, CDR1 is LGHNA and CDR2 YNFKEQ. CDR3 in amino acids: CASSQDRGMETQYF. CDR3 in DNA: TGTGCCAGCAGCCAAGACAGGGGGATGGAGACCCAGTACTTC.

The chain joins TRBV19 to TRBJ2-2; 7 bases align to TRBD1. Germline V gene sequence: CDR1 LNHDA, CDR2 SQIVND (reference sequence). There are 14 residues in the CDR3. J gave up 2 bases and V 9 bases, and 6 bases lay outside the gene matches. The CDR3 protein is CASRTGPNTGELFF. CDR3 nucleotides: TGTGCCAGCAGGACAGGCCCTAACACCGGGGAGCTGTTTTTT.

This CDR3 reads CASSDLLRGDEQYF. The DNA for the CDR3 is TGCGCCAGCAGTGATCTGCTCAGGGGCGACGAGCAGTACTTC. The rearrangement uses TRBV10-2 and TRBJ2-7, with a possible D match to TRBD1 (6 bases). Trimming left V 3 bases short and J 5 bases short, with 14 bases between. Germline assignment: CDR1 WSHSY and CDR2 SAAADI. There are 14 residues in the CDR3.

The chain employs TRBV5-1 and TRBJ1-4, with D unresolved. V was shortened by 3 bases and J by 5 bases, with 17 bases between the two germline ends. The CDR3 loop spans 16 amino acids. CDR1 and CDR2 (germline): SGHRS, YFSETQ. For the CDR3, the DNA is TGCGCCAGCAGCTCTGGAGGCGCAGGAGGGAATGAAAAACTGTTTTTT. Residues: CASSSGGAGGNEKLFF.

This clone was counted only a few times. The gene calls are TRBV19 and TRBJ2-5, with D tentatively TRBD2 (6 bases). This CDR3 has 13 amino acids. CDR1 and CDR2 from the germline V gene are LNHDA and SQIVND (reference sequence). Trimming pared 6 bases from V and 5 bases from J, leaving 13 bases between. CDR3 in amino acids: CASRDAGLETQYF. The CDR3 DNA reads TGTGCCAGTAGAGACGCGGGGCTGGAGACCCAGTACTTC.

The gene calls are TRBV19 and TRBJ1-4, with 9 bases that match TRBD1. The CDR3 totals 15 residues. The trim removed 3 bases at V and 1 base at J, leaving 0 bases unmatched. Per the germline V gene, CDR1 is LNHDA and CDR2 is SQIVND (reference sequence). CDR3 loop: CASSMDRGTNEKLFF. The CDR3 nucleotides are TGTGCCAGTAGTATGGACAGGGGAACTAATGAAAAACTGTTTTTT.

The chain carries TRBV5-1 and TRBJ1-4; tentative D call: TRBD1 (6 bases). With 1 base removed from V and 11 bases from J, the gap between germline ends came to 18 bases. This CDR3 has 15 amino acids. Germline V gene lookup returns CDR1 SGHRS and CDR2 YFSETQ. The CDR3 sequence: CASSLQQGPGEKLFF. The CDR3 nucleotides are TGCGCCAGCAGCTTGCAGCAGGGCCCAGGGGAGAAACTGTTTTTT.

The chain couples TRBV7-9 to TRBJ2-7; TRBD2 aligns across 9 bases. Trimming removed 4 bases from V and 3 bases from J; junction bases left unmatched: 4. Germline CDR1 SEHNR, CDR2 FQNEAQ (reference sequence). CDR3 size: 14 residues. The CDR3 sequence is CASSSRLADYEQYF. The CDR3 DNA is TGTGCCAGCAGCTCCAGACTAGCGGACTACGAGCAGTACTTC.

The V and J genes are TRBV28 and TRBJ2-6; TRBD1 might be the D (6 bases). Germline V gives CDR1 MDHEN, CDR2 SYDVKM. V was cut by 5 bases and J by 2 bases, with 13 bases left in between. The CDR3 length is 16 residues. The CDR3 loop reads CASSAAGTTGANVLTF. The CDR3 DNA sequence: TGTGCCAGCAGTGCCGCCGGGACAACTGGGGCCAACGTCCTGACTTTC.

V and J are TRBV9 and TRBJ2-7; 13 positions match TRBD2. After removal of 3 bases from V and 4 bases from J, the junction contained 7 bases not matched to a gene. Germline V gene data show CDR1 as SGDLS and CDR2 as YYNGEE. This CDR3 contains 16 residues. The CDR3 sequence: CASSEGGLAGAYEQYF. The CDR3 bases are TGTGCCAGCAGCGAGGGTGGACTAGCGGGAGCTTACGAGCAGTACTTC.

The CDR3 DNA reads as TGTGCCAGTAGTCGGACAGGGAAGGTTCAGCCCCAGCATTTT. Translation gives CASSRTGKVQPQHF. The chain uses TRBV19 and TRBJ1-5; 8 bases line up with TRBD1. V was clipped by 5 bases and J by 6 bases; unmatched bases: 6. Germline V CDR1 and CDR2: LNHDA, SQIVND (reference sequence). This CDR3 comprises 14 residues.

The CDR3 DNA reads TGTGCCAGCAGTCCCTCTATTGGTCAGCCCCAGCATTTT. Its translation is CASSPSIGQPQHF. V gene TRBV27 combines with J gene TRBJ1-5; D is uncertain. Deletions cut 5 bases from V and 6 bases from J, with 11 bases between. The CDR3 loop spans 13 amino acids. Germline assignment: CDR1 MNHEY and CDR2 SMNVEV (reference sequence).

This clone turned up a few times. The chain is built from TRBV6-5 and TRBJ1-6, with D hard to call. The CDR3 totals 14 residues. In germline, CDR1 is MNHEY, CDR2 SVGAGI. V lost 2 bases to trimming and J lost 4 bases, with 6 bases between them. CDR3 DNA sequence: TGTGCCAGCAGTTACCGGGAGTATAATTCACCCCTCCACTTT. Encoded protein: CASSYREYNSPLHF.

This chain's CDR3 is CTSSQKDGTVVYYNSPLHF. The CDR3 region has the DNA TGCACCAGCAGCCAAAAGGACGGGACAGTAGTTTACTATAATTCACCCCTCCACTTT. The genes are TRBV1 and TRBJ1-6; the table gives TRBD1 as D, unverified against the DNA. TRBV1 constitutes a pseudogene. There are 19 residues in the CDR3.

Written as DNA, the CDR3 is TGTGCCAGCAGCCCTTCGACTAGCTACAATGAGCAGTTCTTC. It translates to CASSPSTSYNEQFF. The genes are TRBV7-3 and TRBJ2-1, with D perhaps matching TRBD2 (6 bases). V was trimmed by 5 bases and J by 3 bases, leaving 11 bases between them. Germline V lookup: CDR1 SGHTA, CDR2 FQGTGA. The CDR3 extends over 14 amino acids.

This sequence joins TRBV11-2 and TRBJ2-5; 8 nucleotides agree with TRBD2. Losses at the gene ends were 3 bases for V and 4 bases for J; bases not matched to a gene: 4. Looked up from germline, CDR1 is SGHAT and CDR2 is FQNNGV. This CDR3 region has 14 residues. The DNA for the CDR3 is TGTGCCAGCAGCTTCGGGCTAGCGGGAGAGACCCAGTACTTC. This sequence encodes CASSFGLAGETQYF.

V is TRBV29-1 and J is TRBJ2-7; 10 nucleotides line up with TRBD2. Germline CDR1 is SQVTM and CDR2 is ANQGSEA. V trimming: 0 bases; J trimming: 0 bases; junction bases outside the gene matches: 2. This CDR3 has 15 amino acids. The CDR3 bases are TGCAGCGTTGAAGATTCTAGCGGGAGCTCCTACGAGCAGTACTTC. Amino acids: CSVEDSSGSSYEQYF.

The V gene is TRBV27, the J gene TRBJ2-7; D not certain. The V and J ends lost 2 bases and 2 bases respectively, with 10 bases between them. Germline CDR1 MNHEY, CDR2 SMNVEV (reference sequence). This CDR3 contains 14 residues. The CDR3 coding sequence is TGTGCCAGCAGTTTAATTCCGCGTACCTACGAGCAGTACTTC. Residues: CASSLIPRTYEQYF.

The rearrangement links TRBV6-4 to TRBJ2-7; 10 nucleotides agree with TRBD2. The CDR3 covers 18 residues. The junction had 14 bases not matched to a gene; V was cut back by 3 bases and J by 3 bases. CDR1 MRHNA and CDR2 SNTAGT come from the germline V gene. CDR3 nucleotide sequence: TGTGCCAGCAGTGATAAGCGGGAGGGTTTAGAATTCTGCTACGAGCAGTACTTC. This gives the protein CASSDKREGLEFCYEQYF.